The entry below gives a single T cell receptor (beta chain) sequence along with its context. Its antigen remains unknown. This CDR3 contains 13 residues. Germline-derived CDR1 and CDR2 are MDHEN and SYDVKM. Trimming removed 2 bases from V and 9 bases from J, with 8 bases in between. These data are taken from a study of T cell responses to AZD1222 COVID-19 vaccine. Study-wide findings and caveats: Reports say nearly half of spike-specific TCRs go after unmutated variant regions. Receipt of two AZD1222 doses was followed by a rise in Spike-specific TCR breadth and depth. A mostly white British donor set with more females was recruited, and clonal diversity was possibly underestimated. Repertoire samples came only from after the peak T cell response.

This table comes from immunoSEQ multiplex PCR, and its TCRdb copy is limited to in-frame clones, with some not included. This repertoire shows about 130,000 clones, around 86% found once; its top ten account for approximately 20%. The sequence was obtained from an adult in good health. Sequenced material: peripheral blood, taken on day 0 of AZD1222 vaccination. The chain joins TRBV28 to TRBJ1-6; D remains unclear. The CDR3 bases are TGTGCCAGCAGTTTAGGCTCGGGTTCACCCCTCCACTTT. As protein: CASSLGSGSPLHF.